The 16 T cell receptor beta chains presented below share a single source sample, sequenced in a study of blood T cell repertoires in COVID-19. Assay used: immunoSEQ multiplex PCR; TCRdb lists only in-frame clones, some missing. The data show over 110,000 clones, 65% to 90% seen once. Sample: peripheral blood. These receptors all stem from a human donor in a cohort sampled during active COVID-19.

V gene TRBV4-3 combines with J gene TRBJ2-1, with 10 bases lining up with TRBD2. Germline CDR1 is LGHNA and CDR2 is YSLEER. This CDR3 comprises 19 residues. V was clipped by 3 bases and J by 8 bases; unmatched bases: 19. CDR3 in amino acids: CASSQRSLAGAIEGYEQFF. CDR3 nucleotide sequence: TGCGCCAGCAGCCAGAGGAGCCTAGCGGGAGCAATTGAGGGTTATGAGCAGTTCTTC.

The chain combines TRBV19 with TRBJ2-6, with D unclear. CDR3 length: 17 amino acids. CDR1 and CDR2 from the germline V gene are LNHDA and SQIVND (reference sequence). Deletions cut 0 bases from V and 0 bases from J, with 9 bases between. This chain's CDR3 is CASSIDQQDSGANVLTF. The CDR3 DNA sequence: TGTGCCAGTAGTATAGATCAGCAGGACTCTGGGGCCAACGTCCTGACTTTC. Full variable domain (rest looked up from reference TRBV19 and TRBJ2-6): DGGITQSPKYLFRKEGQNVTLSCEQNLNHDAMYWYRQDPGQGLRLIYYSQIVNDFQKGDIAEGYSVSREKKESFPLTVTSAQKNPTAFYLCASSIDQQDSGANVLTFGAGSRLTVL.

CDR3 DNA sequence: TGTGCCAGCAGTCTCGCAGGTAGCTCCTACGAGCAGTACTTC. This codes for CASSLAGSSYEQYF. This chain connects TRBV6-2 or TRBV6-3 to TRBJ2-7; D is ambiguous. The CDR3 totals 14 residues. Trimming cost V 5 bases and J 0 bases, with 11 bases left between them. Germline V CDR1 and CDR2: MNHEY, SVGEGT.

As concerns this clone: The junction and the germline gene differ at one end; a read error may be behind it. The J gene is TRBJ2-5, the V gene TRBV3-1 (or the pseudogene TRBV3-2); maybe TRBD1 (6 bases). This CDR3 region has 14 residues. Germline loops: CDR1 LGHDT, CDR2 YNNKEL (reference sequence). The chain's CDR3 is CASSKDRYQETQYF. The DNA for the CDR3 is TGTGCCAGCAGCAAAGACAGGTACCAAGAGACCCAGTACTTC.

The CDR3 region has the DNA TGTGCCAGCAGCTTACGGTTCGAGCGGGAGTCCTACAATGAGCAGTTCTTC. Residues: CASSLRFERESYNEQFF. This chain connects TRBV7-2 to TRBJ2-1; 8 positions agree with TRBD2. The germline gives CDR1 SGHTA, CDR2 FQGNSA. This CDR3 spans 17 amino acids. The V and J ends lost 2 bases and 1 base, in that order; junction bases with no gene match: 7.

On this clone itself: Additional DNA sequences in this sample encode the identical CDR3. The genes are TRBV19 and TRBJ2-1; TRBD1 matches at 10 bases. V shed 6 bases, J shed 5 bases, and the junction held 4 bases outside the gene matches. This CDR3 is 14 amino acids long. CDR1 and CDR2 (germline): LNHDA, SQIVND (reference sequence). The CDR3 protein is CASRADRGNNEQFF. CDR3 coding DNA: TGTGCCAGTAGGGCGGACAGGGGGAACAATGAGCAGTTCTTC.

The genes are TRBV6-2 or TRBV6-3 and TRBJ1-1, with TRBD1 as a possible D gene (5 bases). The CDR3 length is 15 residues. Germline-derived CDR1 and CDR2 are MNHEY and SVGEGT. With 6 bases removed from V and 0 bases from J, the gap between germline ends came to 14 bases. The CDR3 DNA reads TGTGCCAGCAGCCCCGAAGACAGCATGAACACTGAAGCTTTCTTT. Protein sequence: CASSPEDSMNTEAFF.

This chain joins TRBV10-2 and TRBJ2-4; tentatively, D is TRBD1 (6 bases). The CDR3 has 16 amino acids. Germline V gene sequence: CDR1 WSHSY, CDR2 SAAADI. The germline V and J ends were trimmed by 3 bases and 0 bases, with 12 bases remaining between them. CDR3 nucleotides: TGCGCCAGCAGTGAAACAGGGAGCCTAGCCAAAAACATTCAGTACTTC. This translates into CASSETGSLAKNIQYF.

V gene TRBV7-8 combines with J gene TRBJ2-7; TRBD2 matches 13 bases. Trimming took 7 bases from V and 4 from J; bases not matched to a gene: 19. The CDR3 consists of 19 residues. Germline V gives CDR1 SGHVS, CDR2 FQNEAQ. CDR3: CASILFSLRLAGGTYEQYF. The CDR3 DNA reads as TGTGCCAGCATCCTATTTAGTCTTAGACTAGCGGGAGGAACATACGAGCAGTACTTC.

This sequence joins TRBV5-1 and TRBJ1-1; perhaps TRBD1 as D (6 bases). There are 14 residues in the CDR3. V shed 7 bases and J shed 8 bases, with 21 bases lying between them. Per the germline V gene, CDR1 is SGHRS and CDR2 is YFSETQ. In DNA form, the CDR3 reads TGCGCCAGCCGAACAGGGCCCCCAGCTGTAGAAGCTTTCTTT. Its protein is CASRTGPPAVEAFF. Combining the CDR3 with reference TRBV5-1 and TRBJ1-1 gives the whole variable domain KAGVTQTPRYLIKTRGQQVTLSCSPISGHRSVSWYQQTPGQGLQFLFEYFSETQRNKGNFPGRFSGRQFSNSRSEMNVSTLELGDSALYLCASRTGPPAVEAFFGQGTRLTVV.

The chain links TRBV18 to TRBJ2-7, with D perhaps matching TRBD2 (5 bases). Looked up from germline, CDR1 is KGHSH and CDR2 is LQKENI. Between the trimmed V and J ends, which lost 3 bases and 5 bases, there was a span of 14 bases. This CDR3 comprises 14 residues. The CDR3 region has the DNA TGTGCCAGCTCACCTAACGGGGTAGAAGACGAGCAGTACTTC. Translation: CASSPNGVEDEQYF.

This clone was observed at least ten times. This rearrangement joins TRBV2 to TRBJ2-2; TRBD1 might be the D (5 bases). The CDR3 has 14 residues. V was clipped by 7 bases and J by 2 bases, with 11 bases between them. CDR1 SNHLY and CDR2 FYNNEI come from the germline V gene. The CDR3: CASNPGRNTGELFF. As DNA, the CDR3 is TGTGCCAGCAACCCAGGGCGTAACACCGGGGAGCTGTTTTTT.

The CDR3 nucleotides are TGTGCCAGCAGTTTGTCTAGCGGGAGAGGCGAGCAGTACTTC. It translates to CASSLSSGRGEQYF. The chain employs TRBV28 and TRBJ2-7; 10 bases match TRBD2. The CDR3 extends over 14 amino acids. CDR1 and CDR2 (germline): MDHEN, SYDVKM. Trimming took 3 bases from V and 6 from J; bases not matched to a gene: 5.

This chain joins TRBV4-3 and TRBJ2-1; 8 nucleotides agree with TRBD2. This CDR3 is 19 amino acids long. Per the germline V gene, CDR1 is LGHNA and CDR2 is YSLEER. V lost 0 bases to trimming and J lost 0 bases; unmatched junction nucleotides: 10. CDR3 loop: CASSQDPGLALGSYNEQFF. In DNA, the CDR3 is TGCGCCAGCAGCCAAGACCCCGGACTAGCATTGGGCTCCTACAATGAGCAGTTCTTC.

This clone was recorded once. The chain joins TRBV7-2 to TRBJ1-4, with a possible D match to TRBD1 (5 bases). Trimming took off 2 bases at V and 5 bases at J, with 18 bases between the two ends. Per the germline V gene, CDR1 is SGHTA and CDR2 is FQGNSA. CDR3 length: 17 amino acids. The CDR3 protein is CASSLLGAGTSNEKLFF. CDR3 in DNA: TGTGCCAGCAGCTTACTAGGCGCCGGGACTTCGAATGAAAAACTGTTTTTT.

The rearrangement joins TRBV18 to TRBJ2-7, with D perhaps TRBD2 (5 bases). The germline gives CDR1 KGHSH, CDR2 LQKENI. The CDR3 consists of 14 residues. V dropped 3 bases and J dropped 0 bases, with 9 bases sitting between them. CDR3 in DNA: TGTGCCAGCTCACCCAACGGGAACTCCTACGAGCAGTACTTC. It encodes CASSPNGNSYEQYF.